The rows below give T cell receptor beta chains drawn from one sample of a study of response to subunit inactivated influenza vaccine. TCRdb analysed the RT-PCR reads with MiXCR anew, one entry per CDR3 protein. The data show over 450,000 distinct CDR3 sequences, with under 15% seen just once and less than 15% held by the top ten. Sample: PBMCs from blood, taken roughly 47 days after vaccination. Source of these receptors: a man in his fifties or sixties who received an inactivated influenza vaccine. CDR3s include the opening cysteine and the closing phenylalanine or tryptophan. A D gene is named only where the DNA matches it firmly. The size entry is marked missing in some rows and otherwise reads once, few, many or a size class.

NA | 15 | NA | TRBJ1-1 | TRBV11-2 | TGTGCCAGCAGCCCATGGACTGCTGGGGACACTGAAGCTTTCTTT | CASSPWTAGDTEAFF
TRBD1 | 15 | few | TRBJ2-1 | TRBV5-1 | TGCGCCAGCAGCTTGTGGGGACAGGGCTACAATGAGCAGTTCTTC | CASSLWGQGYNEQFF
TRBD1 | 13 | few | TRBJ1-2 | TRBV6-1 | TGTGCCAGCAGTCTCCGGGACAGCTATGGCTACACCTTC | CASSLRDSYGYTF
NA | 12 | few | TRBJ1-4 | TRBV6-5 | TGTGCCAGCAGTTACTTGGAAGGAAAACTGTTTTTT | CASSYLEGKLFF
NA | 12 | few | TRBJ2-5 | TRBV6-2/TRBV6-3 | TGTGCCAGCTCGTACACCATCGGGACCCAGTACTTC | CASSYTIGTQYF
NA | 13 | NA | TRBJ2-7 | TRBV18 | TGTGCCAGCTCACCACCGGCACCAGACGAGCAGTACTTC | CASSPPAPDEQYF
TRBD2 | 17 | NA | TRBJ2-1 | TRBV9 | TGTGCCAGCAGCGGGAGGGCCAGCGGGACTAACTACAATGAGCAGTTCTTC | CASSGRASGTNYNEQFF
TRBD2 | 14 | NA | TRBJ2-7 | TRBV7-9 | TGTGCCAGCAGCTTAGTAGCTAGCGGGGGGTCCCAGTGCTTC | CASSLVASGGSQCF
NA | 14 | NA | TRBJ1-5 | TRBV20-1 | TGCAGTGCTAGAGGAGGGTTGAGCAATCAGCCCCAGCATTTT | CSARGGLSNQPQHF
NA | 14 | NA | TRBJ2-7 | TRBV6-5 | TGTGCCAGCAGTTATGGTTCCTGGGGGCACGAGCAGTACTTC | CASSYGSWGHEQYF
TRBD1 | 15 | NA | TRBJ2-5 | TRBV5-1 | TGCGCCAGCAGCTTGCAGGGGGTCCAACAAGAGACCCAGTACTTC | CASSLQGVQQETQYF
NA | 15 | few | TRBJ1-2 | TRBV20-1 | TGCAGTGCTAGAGTTAGTCGGGACGCGGTCCATGGCTACACCTTC | CSARVSRDAVHGYTF
TRBD2 | 15 | medium-sized | TRBJ2-1 | TRBV29-1 | TGCAGCGTTGAAATGCGACTAGCGGGACAGGCTGAGCAGTTCTTC | CSVEMRLAGQAEQFF
TRBD1 | 15 | few | TRBJ1-4 | TRBV7-9 | TGTGCCAGCAGCATTACAGGGGCAACTAATGAAAAACTGTTTTTT | CASSITGATNEKLFF
NA | 10 | NA | TRBJ2-1 | TRBV30 | TGTGCCTGCCAGGGTGATGAGCAGTTCTTC | CACQGDEQFF
TRBD2 | 15 | few | TRBJ2-7 | TRBV28 | TGTGCCAGCAGCCCGCTAGCGGGATGGGACTACGAGCAGTACTTC | CASSPLAGWDYEQYF
TRBD1 | 15 | many | TRBJ2-1 | TRBV24-1 | TGTGCCACCAGTGATGGGACAGGTTCCTACAATGAGCAGTTCTTC | CATSDGTGSYNEQFF
NA | 14 | NA | TRBJ2-1 | TRBV12-3/TRBV12-4 | TGTGCCAGCAGTTTAGCCAGGCTAACCAATGAGCAGTTCTTC | CASSLARLTNEQFF
NA | 14 | NA | TRBJ2-5 | TRBV5-5 | TGTGCCAGCAGCTTGATGGGTAGGGTTGAGACCCAGTACTTC | CASSLMGRVETQYF
TRBD2 | 15 | few | TRBJ2-3 | TRBV27 | TGTGCCAGCAGTTTACTAGCGGGAGCATTAGATACGCAGTATTTT | CASSLLAGALDTQYF
NA | 14 | NA | TRBJ2-7 | TRBV12-3/TRBV12-4 | TGTGCCAGCAGGCACAGGGCTTCCGTCGGGGAGCAGTACTTC | CASRHRASVGEQYF
NA | 15 | NA | TRBJ1-2 | TRBV5-1 | TGCGCCAGCAGCTTGGCCATAGCAGGGGCGGATGGCTACACCTTC | CASSLAIAGADGYTF